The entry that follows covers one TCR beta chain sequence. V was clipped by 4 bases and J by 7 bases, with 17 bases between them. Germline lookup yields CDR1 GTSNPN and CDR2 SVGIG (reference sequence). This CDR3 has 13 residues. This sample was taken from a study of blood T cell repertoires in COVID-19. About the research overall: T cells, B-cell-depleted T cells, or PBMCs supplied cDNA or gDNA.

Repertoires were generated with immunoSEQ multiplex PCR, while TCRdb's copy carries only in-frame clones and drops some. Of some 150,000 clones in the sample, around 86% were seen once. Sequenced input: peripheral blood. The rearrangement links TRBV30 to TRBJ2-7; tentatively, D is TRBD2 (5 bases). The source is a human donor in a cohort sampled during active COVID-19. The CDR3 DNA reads TGTGCCTGGACCCTGAGCTATTCGGGGGAGCAGTACTTC. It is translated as CAWTLSYSGEQYF.